These 25 T cell receptor beta chains were sequenced from one sample in a study of blood T cell repertoires in COVID-19. The repertoire was sequenced with immunoSEQ multiplex PCR; TCRdb's copy has only in-frame clones and lacks some. The table lists approximately 290,000 clones, 80% to 95% of them singletons. The sample taken for sequencing was peripheral blood. All receptors derive from a woman aged 25 to 39 with COVID-19, enrolled during active disease.

This clone was counted once. The J gene is TRBJ1-6, the V gene TRBV30, with unresolved D. The CDR3 consists of 12 residues. CDR1 is GTSNPN and CDR2 is SVGIG in the germline V gene (reference sequence). V was clipped by 2 bases and J by 10 bases, with 9 bases between them. The CDR3 DNA is TGTGCCTGGAGTCGCCGTGAGTCACCCCTCCACTTT. The encoded protein is CAWSRRESPLHF.

This rearrangement joins TRBV20-1 to TRBJ1-4, with unresolved D. The ends were cut back, 5 bases at V and 8 bases at J, with 9 bases in the middle. This CDR3 comprises 11 residues. From germline, CDR1 is DFQATT and CDR2 SNEGSKA (reference sequence). DNA of the CDR3: TGCAGTGCTCTTACGGTCGAAAAACTGTTTTTT. Residues: CSALTVEKLFF.

This clone has only a few counts. This chain links TRBV5-6 with TRBJ2-4, with a weak D call TRBD2 (5 bases). The V gene's germline CDR1 is SGHDT and CDR2 YYEEEE. CDR3 length: 16 amino acids. The V end lost 1 base, the J end lost 2 bases, and 13 bases lay between the germline ends. CDR3 sequence reads: CASSLRGYSTKNIQYF. The CDR3 DNA is TGTGCCAGCAGCTTGAGAGGGTACTCGACCAAAAACATTCAGTACTTC.

The V call is TRBV3-1 (or the pseudogene TRBV3-2), the J call TRBJ1-4, with 9 positions matching TRBD1. The V gene's germline CDR1 is LGHDT and CDR2 YNNKEL (reference sequence). Trimming at V came to 1 base and at J to 11 bases, leaving 11 bases not matched to a gene. The CDR3 is made up of 16 amino acids. CDR3 loop: CASSQGHIGTGRKLFF. The CDR3, as DNA: TGTGCCAGCAGCCAAGGGCACATCGGGACAGGGAGGAAACTGTTTTTT.

The rearrangement joins TRBV19 to TRBJ1-5; 9 bases line up with TRBD1. This CDR3 comprises 16 residues. Germline loops: CDR1 LNHDA, CDR2 SQIVND (reference sequence). With 5 bases clipped from V and 2 bases from J, the junction kept 7 bases outside the gene matches. The DNA for the CDR3 is TGTGCCAGTAGTGGACTCAGGACAGGGGGCAATCAGCCCCAGCATTTT. Translation: CASSGLRTGGNQPQHF.

The gene calls are TRBV9 and TRBJ2-5; 7 bases are a match to TRBD1. J gave up 7 bases and V 4 bases, and 10 bases lay outside the gene matches. CDR1 and CDR2 (germline): SGDLS, YYNGEE. The CDR3 spans 14 residues. The CDR3 reads CASSSHRGETTQYF. The CDR3 DNA reads TGTGCCAGCAGCTCCCACAGGGGTGAGACGACCCAGTACTTC.

This clone has just one count. The rearrangement uses TRBV12-3 or TRBV12-4 and TRBJ2-7; no reliable D call. The CDR3 consists of 13 residues. V was clipped by 5 bases and J by 3 bases, with 11 bases between them. The CDR3 region is CASSPQRFYEQYF. CDR3 nucleotides: TGTGCCAGCAGTCCTCAGCGTTTCTACGAGCAGTACTTC.

The chain links TRBV5-1 to TRBJ2-7; 8 bases are shared with TRBD1. The CDR3 sequence is 14 residues long. V dropped 2 bases and J dropped 2; count of bases not matched to a gene: 3. In germline, CDR1 is SGHRS, CDR2 YFSETQ. The CDR3 DNA is TGCGCCAGCAGCTTTACAGGGGGAGCCTACGAGCAGTACTTC. Its protein is CASSFTGGAYEQYF.

CDR3 protein: CASRRTGVGNTIYF. CDR3 in DNA: TGTGCCAGCAGGCGGACAGGGGTTGGAAACACCATATATTTT. The chain joins TRBV14 to TRBJ1-3; 9 nucleotides line up with TRBD1. Germline CDR1 is SGHDN and CDR2 is FVKESK. CDR3 size: 14 residues. Trimming took 6 bases from V and 3 from J; bases not matched to a gene: 3.

V is TRBV6-5 and J is TRBJ2-7, with 11 nucleotides matching TRBD2. V was pared by 6 bases and J by 7 bases, with 11 bases of the junction left unmatched. The germline V gene encodes CDR1 MNHEY and CDR2 SVGAGI. The CDR3 covers 15 residues. This CDR3 reads CASSLRTSGPREQYF. CDR3 DNA sequence: TGTGCCAGCAGCTTGAGGACTAGCGGGCCACGTGAGCAGTACTTC.

This clone appeared once. The gene calls are TRBV5-6 and TRBJ1-5; a weak D match, TRBD1 (6 bases). The CDR3 sequence is 15 residues long. Germline V gene sequence: CDR1 SGHDT, CDR2 YYEEEE. Deletions cut 4 bases from V and 1 base from J, with 12 bases between. The CDR3 region is CASSGRGKSNQPQHF. CDR3 bases: TGTGCCAGCAGCGGCAGGGGTAAGAGCAATCAGCCCCAGCATTTT.

The chain is built from TRBV29-1 and TRBJ2-7, with 11 nucleotides matching TRBD2. Germline V CDR1 and CDR2: SQVTM, ANQGSEA. V was pared by 6 bases and J by 3 bases, with 4 bases of the junction left unmatched. The CDR3 spans 13 residues. DNA for the CDR3: TGCAGCGTGGGGGGGACTAGCGGCTACGAGCAGTACTTC. Amino acids: CSVGGTSGYEQYF.

V is TRBV27 and J is TRBJ2-1, with unresolved D. The CDR3 length is 15 residues. Looked up from germline, CDR1 is MNHEY and CDR2 is SMNVEV (reference sequence). Trimming took off 2 bases at V and 0 bases at J, with 8 bases between the two ends. CDR3 in amino acids: CASSLGQNSYNEQFF. For the CDR3, the DNA is TGTGCCAGCAGTTTAGGCCAGAACTCCTACAATGAGCAGTTCTTC.

The chain has TRBV6-5 and TRBJ2-5; 10 positions agree with TRBD1. The junction had 7 bases not matched to a gene; V was cut back by 7 bases and J by 2 bases. CDR1 is MNHEY, CDR2 SVGAGI, per germline. CDR3 length equals 15 residues. DNA of the CDR3: TGTGCCAGCACGACAGGGGGCGCGGGGCAAGAGACCCAGTACTTC. It is translated as CASTTGGAGQETQYF.

The chain links TRBV11-2 to TRBJ1-2; TRBD1 agrees at 10 bases. Unmatched junction bases numbered 5, after V lost 5 bases and J lost 8 bases. Germline-derived CDR1 and CDR2 are SGHAT and FQNNGV. The CDR3 loop spans 13 amino acids. The CDR3, as DNA: TGTGCCAGCAGCGTAGGACAGGGGGGCGGCTACACCTTC. Its translation is CASSVGQGGGYTF. The whole variable domain, remainder taken from reference TRBV11-2 and TRBJ1-2, is EAGVAQSPRYKIIEKRQSVAFWCNPISGHATLYWYQQILGQGPKLLIQFQNNGVVDDSQLPKDRFSAERLKGVDSTLKIQPAKLEDSAVYLCASSVGQGGGYTFGSGTRLTVV.

The count of this clone is one. The rearrangement uses TRBV2 and TRBJ1-1; TRBD1 might be the D (6 bases). The CDR3 runs to 13 residues. Trimming removed 8 bases from V and 1 base from J, with 11 bases in between. The germline V gene encodes CDR1 SNHLY and CDR2 FYNNEI. CDR3 amino acids: CASRMDRNTEAFF. Here the CDR3 DNA reads TGTGCCAGCCGAATGGACAGGAACACTGAAGCTTTCTTT.

V and J are TRBV30 and TRBJ2-3; 7 bases agree with TRBD1. Germline CDR1 and CDR2: GTSNPN and SVGIG (reference sequence). CDR3 size: 13 residues. Trimming cost V 1 base and J 4 bases; bases outside gene matches: 2. For the CDR3, the DNA is TGTGCCTGGAGTGAGAGGGGGCCAGATACGCAGTATTTT. Protein: CAWSERGPDTQYF.

The J gene is TRBJ1-3, the V gene TRBV28, with TRBD1 identical over 8 bases. From germline, CDR1 is MDHEN and CDR2 SYDVKM. The CDR3 runs to 17 residues. The junction had 11 bases not matched to a gene; V was cut back by 6 bases and J by 1 base. The CDR3 sequence is CASSFPGQGGSGNTIYF. CDR3 sequence (DNA): TGTGCCAGCAGCTTTCCCGGACAGGGAGGTTCTGGAAACACCATATATTTT. The whole variable domain, filled in from reference TRBV28 and TRBJ1-3, reads DVKVTQSSRYLVKRTGEKVFLECVQDMDHENMFWYRQDPGLGLRLIYFSYDVKMKEKGDIPEGYSVSREKKERFSLILESASTNQTSMYLCASSFPGQGGSGNTIYFGEGSWLTVV.

This chain connects TRBV5-4 to TRBJ2-2; D possibly corresponds to TRBD2 (6 bases). The CDR3 is 18 residues long. The V end was cut by 1 base, the J end by 0 bases, with 16 bases between. The germline V gene has CDR1 SGHNT and CDR2 YYREEE (reference sequence). DNA of the CDR3: TGTGCCAGCAGCTTGTTTGGGTGGGGGGATACGAACACCGGGGAGCTGTTTTTT. This codes for CASSLFGWGDTNTGELFF.

This chain uses TRBV19 with TRBJ2-5; 7 positions match TRBD2. This CDR3 is 15 amino acids long. Germline lookup yields CDR1 LNHDA and CDR2 SQIVND (reference sequence). V shed 4 bases and J 4 bases; nucleotides not matched to a gene: 9. CDR3 DNA: TGTGCCAGTAGTACTGCGGCGGGAGTGGCAGAGACCCAGTACTTC. Translation gives CASSTAAGVAETQYF.

The chain carries TRBV27 and TRBJ2-5; perhaps TRBD2 as D (6 bases). This CDR3 has 16 amino acids. V shed 5 bases and J shed 4 bases, with 20 bases lying between them. The germline V gene has CDR1 MNHEY and CDR2 SMNVEV (reference sequence). The CDR3 protein is CASSLRPGRSGETQYF. CDR3 DNA: TGTGCCAGCAGTCTCCGCCCGGGGAGGAGTGGAGAGACCCAGTACTTC.

As to this clone: Other DNA sequences from this sample encode an identical CDR3 as well. J is TRBJ1-5 and V is TRBV27, with TRBD1 matching 9 bases. The V segment lost 3 bases and the J segment 0 bases; nucleotides outside the gene matches: 0. Germline-derived CDR1 and CDR2 are MNHEY and SMNVEV (reference sequence). This CDR3 is 15 amino acids long. The CDR3 region has the DNA TGTGCCAGCAGTTTGACAGGGGGTAGCAATCAGCCCCAGCATTTT. It is translated as CASSLTGGSNQPQHF.

V usage is TRBV5-1 and J usage is TRBJ2-7, with D possibly being TRBD2 (6 bases). Trimming cost V 1 base and J 6 bases, with 17 bases left between them. CDR3 size: 15 residues. In germline, CDR1 is SGHRS, CDR2 YFSETQ. CDR3 protein: CASSLRHGGIPEQYF. The DNA of the CDR3 is TGCGCCAGCAGCTTGCGTCACGGCGGGATACCCGAGCAGTACTTC.

The rearrangement links TRBV20-1 to TRBJ1-2; D unclear. The germline V gene has CDR1 DFQATT and CDR2 SNEGSKA (reference sequence). This CDR3 comprises 12 residues. Trimming left V 3 bases short and J 8 bases short, with 13 bases between. CDR3 DNA: TGCAGTGCTAGTACGGGGTCGGAAGGCTACACCTTC. Translated, it gives CSASTGSEGYTF.

The chain employs TRBV19 and TRBJ2-5; weak D call: TRBD2 (5 bases). The CDR3 runs 13 residues. Germline lookup yields CDR1 LNHDA and CDR2 SQIVND (reference sequence). Trimming pared 6 bases from V and 2 bases from J, leaving 10 bases between. The CDR3 loop is CASRELDQETQYF. CDR3 nucleotide sequence: TGTGCCAGTAGGGAACTAGATCAAGAGACCCAGTACTTC.